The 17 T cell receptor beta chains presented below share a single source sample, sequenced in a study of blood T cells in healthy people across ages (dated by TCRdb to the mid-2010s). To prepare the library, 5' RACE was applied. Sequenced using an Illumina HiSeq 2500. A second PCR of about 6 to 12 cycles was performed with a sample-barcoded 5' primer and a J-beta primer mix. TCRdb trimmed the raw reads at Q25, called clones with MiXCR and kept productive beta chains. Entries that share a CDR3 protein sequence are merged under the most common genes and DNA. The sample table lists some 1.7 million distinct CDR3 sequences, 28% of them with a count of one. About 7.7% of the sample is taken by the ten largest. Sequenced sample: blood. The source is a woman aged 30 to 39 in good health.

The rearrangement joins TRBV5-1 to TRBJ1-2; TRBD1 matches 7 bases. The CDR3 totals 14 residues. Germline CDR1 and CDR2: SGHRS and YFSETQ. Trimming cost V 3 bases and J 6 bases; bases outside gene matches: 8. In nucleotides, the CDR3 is TGCGCCAGCAGCTCCCAACAGGGGTTGGATGGCTACACCTTC. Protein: CASSSQQGLDGYTF.

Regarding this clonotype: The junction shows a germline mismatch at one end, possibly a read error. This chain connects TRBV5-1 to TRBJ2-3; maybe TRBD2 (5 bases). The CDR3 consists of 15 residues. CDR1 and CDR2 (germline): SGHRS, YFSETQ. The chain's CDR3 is CAGSPRRAAADTQYF. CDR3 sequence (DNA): TGCGCCGGCAGCCCCAGGCGGGCTGCTGCAGATACGCAGTATTTT.

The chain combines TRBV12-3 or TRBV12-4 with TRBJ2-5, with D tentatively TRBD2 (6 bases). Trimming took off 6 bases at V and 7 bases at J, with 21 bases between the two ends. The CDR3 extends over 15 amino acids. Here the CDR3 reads CASRANSGVGGTQYF. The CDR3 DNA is TGTGCCAGCAGGGCCAACTCCGGGGTGGGGGGGACCCAGTACTTC.

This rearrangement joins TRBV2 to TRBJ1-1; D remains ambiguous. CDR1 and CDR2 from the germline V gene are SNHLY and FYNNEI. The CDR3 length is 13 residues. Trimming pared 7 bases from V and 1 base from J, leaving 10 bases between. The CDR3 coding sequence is TGTGCCAGCAAAAGGGAAAGGAACACTGAAGCTTTCTTT. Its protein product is CASKRERNTEAFF.

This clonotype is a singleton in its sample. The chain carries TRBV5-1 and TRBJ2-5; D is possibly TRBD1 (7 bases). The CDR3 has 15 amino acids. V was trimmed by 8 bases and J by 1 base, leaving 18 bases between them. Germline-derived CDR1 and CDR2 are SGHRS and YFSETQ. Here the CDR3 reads CASNMAGQPQETQYF. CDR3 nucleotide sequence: TGCGCCAGTAATATGGCGGGACAGCCCCAAGAGACCCAGTACTTC. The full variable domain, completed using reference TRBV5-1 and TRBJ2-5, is KAGVTQTPRYLIKTRGQQVTLSCSPISGHRSVSWYQQTPGQGLQFLFEYFSETQRNKGNFPGRFSGRQFSNSRSEMNVSTLELGDSALYLCASNMAGQPQETQYFGPGTRLLVL.

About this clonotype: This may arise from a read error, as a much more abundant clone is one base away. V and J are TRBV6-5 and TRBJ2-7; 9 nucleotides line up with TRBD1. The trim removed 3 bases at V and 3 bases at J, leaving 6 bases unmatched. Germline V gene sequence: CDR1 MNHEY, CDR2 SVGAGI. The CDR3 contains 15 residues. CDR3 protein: CASSYTGTGRYEQYF. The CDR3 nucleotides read TGTGCCAGCAGTTATACCGGGACAGGGCGCTACGAGCAGTACTTC.

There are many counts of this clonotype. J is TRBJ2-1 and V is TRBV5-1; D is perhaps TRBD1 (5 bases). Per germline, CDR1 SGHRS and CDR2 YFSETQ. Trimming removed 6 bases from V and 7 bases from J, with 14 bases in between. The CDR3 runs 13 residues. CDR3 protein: CASNTLRGNEQFF. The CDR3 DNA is TGCGCCAGCAATACACTTAGGGGTAATGAGCAGTTCTTC.

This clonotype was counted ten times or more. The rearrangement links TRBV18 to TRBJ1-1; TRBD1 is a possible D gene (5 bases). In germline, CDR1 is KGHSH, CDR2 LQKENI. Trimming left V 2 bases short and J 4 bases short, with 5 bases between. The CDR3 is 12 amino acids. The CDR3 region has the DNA TGTGCCAGCTCACCAGGGGCCACTGAAGCTTTCTTT. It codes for CASSPGATEAFF.

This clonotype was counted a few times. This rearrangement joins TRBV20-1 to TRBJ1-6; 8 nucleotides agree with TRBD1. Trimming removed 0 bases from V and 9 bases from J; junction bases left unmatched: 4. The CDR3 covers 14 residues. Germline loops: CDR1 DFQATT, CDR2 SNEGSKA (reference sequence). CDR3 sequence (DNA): TGCAGTGCTAGAGAGGCAGGGGGCAGTTCACCCCTCCACTTT. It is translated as CSAREAGGSSPLHF.

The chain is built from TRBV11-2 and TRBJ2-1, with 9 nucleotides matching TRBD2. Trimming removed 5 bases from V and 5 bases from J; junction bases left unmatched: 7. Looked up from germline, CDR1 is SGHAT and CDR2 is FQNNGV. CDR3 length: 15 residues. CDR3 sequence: CASSLNLAGNNEQFF. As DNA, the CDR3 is TGTGCCAGCAGCCTTAACCTAGCGGGGAACAATGAGCAGTTCTTC.

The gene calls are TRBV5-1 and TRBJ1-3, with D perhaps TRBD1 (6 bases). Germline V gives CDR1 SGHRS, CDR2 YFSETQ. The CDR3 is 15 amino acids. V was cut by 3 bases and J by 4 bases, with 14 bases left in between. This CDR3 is CASSSSQGSGNTIYF. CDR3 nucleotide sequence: TGCGCCAGCAGCTCGTCACAGGGTTCAGGAAACACCATATATTTT.

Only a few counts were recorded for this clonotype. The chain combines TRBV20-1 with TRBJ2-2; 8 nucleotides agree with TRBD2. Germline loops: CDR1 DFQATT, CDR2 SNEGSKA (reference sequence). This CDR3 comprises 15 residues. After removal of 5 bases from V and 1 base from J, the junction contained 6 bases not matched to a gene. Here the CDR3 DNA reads TGCAGTGCTGCTATAGCGGGGAGGAACACCGGGGAGCTGTTTTTT. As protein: CSAAIAGRNTGELFF.

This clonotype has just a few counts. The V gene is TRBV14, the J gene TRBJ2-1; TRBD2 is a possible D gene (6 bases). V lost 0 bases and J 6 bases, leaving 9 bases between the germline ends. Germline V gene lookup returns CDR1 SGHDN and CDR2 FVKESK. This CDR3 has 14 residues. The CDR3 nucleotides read TGTGCCAGCAGCCAAGATTTGGGGGGCAATGAGCAGTTCTTC. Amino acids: CASSQDLGGNEQFF.

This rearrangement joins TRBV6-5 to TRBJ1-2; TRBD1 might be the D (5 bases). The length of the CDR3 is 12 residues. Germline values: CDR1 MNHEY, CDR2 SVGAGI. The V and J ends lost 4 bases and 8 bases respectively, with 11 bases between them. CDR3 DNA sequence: TGTGCCAGCAGTTCGGACATTGGCGGCTACACCTTC. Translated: CASSSDIGGYTF.

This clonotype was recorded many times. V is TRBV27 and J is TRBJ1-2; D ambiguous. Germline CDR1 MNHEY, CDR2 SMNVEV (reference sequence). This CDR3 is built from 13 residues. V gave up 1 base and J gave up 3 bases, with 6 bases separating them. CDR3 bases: TGTGCCAGCAGTTTATTCGCTGACTATGGCTACACCTTC. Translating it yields CASSLFADYGYTF.

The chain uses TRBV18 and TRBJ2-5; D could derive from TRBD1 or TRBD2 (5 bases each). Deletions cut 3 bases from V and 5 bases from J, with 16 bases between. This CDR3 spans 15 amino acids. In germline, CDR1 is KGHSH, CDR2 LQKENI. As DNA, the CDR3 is TGTGCCAGCTCACCCCCATCGTTGGGGGTCGAGACCCAGTACTTC. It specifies CASSPPSLGVETQYF.

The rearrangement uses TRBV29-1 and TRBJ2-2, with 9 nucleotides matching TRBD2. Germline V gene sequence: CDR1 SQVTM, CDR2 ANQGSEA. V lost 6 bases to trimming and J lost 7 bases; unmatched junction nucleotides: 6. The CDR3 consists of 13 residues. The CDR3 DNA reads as TGCAGCGTACGCGGGAGGGCCGACGGGGAGCTGTTTTTT. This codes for CSVRGRADGELFF.